The 28 T cell receptor beta chains listed next were all sequenced from one sample in a study of blood T cell repertoires in COVID-19 (dated by TCRdb to 2018 to 2020). Library preparation was by the immunoSEQ multiplex PCR assay. The table was pulled from immuneACCESS by TCRdb, which kept in-frame rearrangements only. Such tables lose some clones; where checked, under half of the loss comes from unresolved V genes, and the rest has no known cause. The sample data list just under 350,000 clones, and roughly 89% of these were observed just once. Together, the top ten hold more than 3% of the sample. The sequenced sample was peripheral blood. The origin of the receptors is a woman between 18 and 30 years old who had recovered from COVID-19.

This chain connects TRBV29-1 to TRBJ2-5; the D gene is possibly TRBD1 (5 bases). The CDR3 is made up of 12 amino acids. Deletions cut 4 bases from V and 5 bases from J, with 11 bases between. Germline lookup yields CDR1 SQVTM and CDR2 ANQGSEA. For the CDR3, the DNA is TGCAGCGTTGGACAGACCGGGGAGACCCAGTACTTC. This sequence encodes CSVGQTGETQYF.

The rearrangement links TRBV7-2 to TRBJ1-1; maybe TRBD1 (6 bases). CDR1 is SGHTA and CDR2 is FQGNSA in the germline V gene. Deletions cut 1 base from V and 7 bases from J, with 10 bases between. The CDR3 is 13 residues long. The CDR3 DNA reads TGTGCCAGCAGCTTAGGGCAGGGGATTGAAGCTTTCTTT. It encodes CASSLGQGIEAFF.

This clone occurred once. The chain links TRBV10-3 to TRBJ2-2, with D uncertain. The V gene lost 6 bases and the J gene lost 2 bases, with 10 bases spanning the gap. Germline lookup yields CDR1 ENHRY and CDR2 SYGVKD. This CDR3 spans 14 amino acids. The CDR3 sequence: CAISGDANTGELFF. CDR3 DNA: TGTGCCATCAGCGGAGACGCCAACACCGGGGAGCTGTTTTTT.

The chain uses TRBV12-5 and TRBJ2-3; no reliable D call. The V end lost 0 bases, the J end lost 1 base, and 8 bases lay between the germline ends. This CDR3 contains 15 residues. Germline CDR1 LGHNT, CDR2 FRNRAP. The CDR3 protein is CASGLVLSGTDTQYF. In DNA form, the CDR3 reads TGTGCTAGTGGTTTGGTACTCTCCGGCACAGATACGCAGTATTTT.

CDR3 in amino acids: CASSLNEAGVRTGELFF. Here the CDR3 DNA reads TGTGCCAGCAGCTTAAACGAGGCGGGAGTTCGCACCGGGGAGCTGTTTTTT. The V call is TRBV3-1 (or the pseudogene TRBV3-2), the J call TRBJ2-2; 7 positions agree with TRBD2. V lost 5 bases and J lost 4; bases outside the gene matches: 13. Per the germline V gene, CDR1 is LGHDT and CDR2 is YNNKEL (reference sequence). The CDR3 covers 17 residues.

This chain links TRBV6-2 or TRBV6-3 with TRBJ2-7; D is ambiguous. The CDR3 covers 14 residues. CDR1 is MNHEY and CDR2 is SVGEGT in the germline V gene. Trimming stripped 0 bases from V and 1 base from J, with 7 bases between. The CDR3 protein is CASSYSANSYEQYV. The CDR3 bases are TGTGCCAGCAGTTACTCAGCCAATTCCTACGAGCAGTACGTC.

The chain employs TRBV24-1 and TRBJ1-2; D call uncertain. V was pared by 3 bases and J by 6 bases, with 10 bases between. There are 13 residues in the CDR3. Germline V gene data show CDR1 as KGHDR and CDR2 as SFDVKD. CDR3 DNA: TGTGCCACCAGTGATCGGAGGGCAAATGGCTACACCTTC. Translation: CATSDRRANGYTF.

Turning to this clone: Different DNA sequences within this sample yield the same CDR3. This chain joins TRBV12-3 or TRBV12-4 and TRBJ2-5; D remains unclear. Trimming shortened V by 3 bases and J by 4 bases, and 3 bases separated the two germline ends. The CDR3 is 11 residues long. The CDR3 here is CASSLRETQYF. The CDR3 DNA follows: TGTGCCAGCAGTTTGCGAGAGACCCAGTACTTC.

The chain has TRBV28 and TRBJ2-3, with a tentative D call TRBD2 (5 bases). The CDR3 is 13 amino acids. Trimming stripped 6 bases from V and 2 bases from J, with 9 bases between. CDR1 is MDHEN and CDR2 is SYDVKM in the germline V gene. As DNA, the CDR3 is TGTGCCAGCAGATCGGGAATCACAGATACGCAGTATTTT. Its translation is CASRSGITDTQYF.

The gene calls are TRBV7-2 and TRBJ2-5, with TRBD2 matching 10 bases. V lost 1 base to trimming and J lost 5 bases; unmatched junction nucleotides: 7. Germline V gene lookup returns CDR1 SGHTA and CDR2 FQGNSA. The CDR3 runs to 16 residues. CDR3 in DNA: TGTGCCAGCAGCTTAGACACTAGCGGGATTAGTGAGACCCAGTACTTC. Its translation is CASSLDTSGISETQYF.

This clone appeared a single time. The chain recombines TRBV7-9 with TRBJ2-1; 8 bases match TRBD2. Per the germline V gene, CDR1 is SEHNR and CDR2 is FQNEAQ (reference sequence). The CDR3 consists of 17 residues. With V trimmed by 5 bases and J by 4 bases, 13 bases remained unmatched. The CDR3 DNA is TGTGCCAGCAGCCCACCCCCCCGGATAGCGGGGTACAATGAGCAGTTCTTC. Its protein is CASSPPPRIAGYNEQFF.

The gene calls are TRBV20-1 and TRBJ1-4; a possible D gene is TRBD1 (6 bases). The germline CDR1 and CDR2 sequences are DFQATT and SNEGSKA (reference sequence). Trimming shortened V by 3 bases and J by 6 bases, and 23 bases separated the two germline ends. The CDR3 length is 17 residues. The CDR3 DNA follows: TGCAGTGCTAGTAGGGGCCAGGGGTCATTTACGGATGAAAAACTGTTTTTT. Residues: CSASRGQGSFTDEKLFF.

Of note for this clone: Other DNA sequences within the sample encode an identical CDR3. J is TRBJ2-2 and V is TRBV7-9; unclear D gene. The CDR3 runs to 12 residues. The V end was cut by 2 bases, the J end by 5 bases, with 3 bases between. Germline V gives CDR1 SEHNR, CDR2 FQNEAQ (reference sequence). The CDR3 DNA reads as TGTGCCAGCAGCTTATCTACCGGGGAGCTGTTTTTT. This translates into CASSLSTGELFF.

The chain joins TRBV6-1 to TRBJ1-3; D perhaps matches TRBD1 (5 bases). V was clipped by 2 bases and J by 1 base, with 15 bases between them. The CDR3 contains 17 residues. Per germline, CDR1 MNHNS and CDR2 SASEGT. The CDR3, as DNA: TGTGCCAGCAGTGAATTTATAGGGGACTATTCTGGAAACACCATATATTTT. Amino acids: CASSEFIGDYSGNTIYF.

The chain employs TRBV5-1 and TRBJ2-1; 11 bases are a match to TRBD1. V shed 4 bases, J shed 6 bases, and the junction held 12 bases outside the gene matches. The CDR3 totals 17 residues. The germline gives CDR1 SGHRS, CDR2 YFSETQ. CDR3 in DNA: TGCGCCAGCAGCCCACCGGCCTCCGGGACAGGGGGCAATGAGCAGTTCTTC. Protein product: CASSPPASGTGGNEQFF.

The V gene is TRBV5-6, the J gene TRBJ2-5, with TRBD2 matching over 9 bases. The ends lost 3 bases at V and 4 bases at J; junction bases unmatched: 4. The CDR3 length is 14 residues. CDR1 is SGHDT, CDR2 YYEEEE, per germline. The CDR3 loop reads CASSYLAGTETQYF. The CDR3 DNA reads TGTGCCAGCAGCTACCTAGCGGGGACAGAGACCCAGTACTTC.

The chain combines TRBV10-3 with TRBJ1-1; tentative D call: TRBD1 (6 bases). The CDR3 contains 12 residues. Looked up from germline, CDR1 is ENHRY and CDR2 is SYGVKD. Trimming removed 4 bases at V and 4 bases at J, with 7 bases between. The CDR3 region has the DNA TGTGCCATCAGTGTAGGGGGCACTGAAGCTTTCTTT. Its translation is CAISVGGTEAFF.

The chain carries TRBV4-1 and TRBJ2-1, with TRBD2 matching over 10 bases. Trimming cost V 2 bases and J 13 bases; bases outside gene matches: 8. The germline V gene has CDR1 MGHRA and CDR2 YSYEKL. This CDR3 has 14 residues. The chain's CDR3 is CASSQPGLAGDQFF. CDR3 sequence (DNA): TGCGCCAGCAGCCAACCCGGGCTAGCGGGAGATCAGTTCTTC.

This chain links TRBV10-2 with TRBJ1-2; D possibly corresponds to TRBD1 (6 bases). Trimming removed 0 bases from V and 5 bases from J, with 10 bases in between. Germline values: CDR1 WSHSY, CDR2 SAAADI. The CDR3 spans 14 residues. The CDR3 loop reads CASSESRTVYGYTF. CDR3 nucleotide sequence: TGCGCCAGCAGTGAGTCTAGGACAGTTTATGGCTACACCTTC.

The J gene is TRBJ1-4, the V gene TRBV25-1; D remains ambiguous. The V and J ends lost 4 bases and 3 bases respectively, with 12 bases between them. This CDR3 has 15 amino acids. Germline assignment: CDR1 MGHDK and CDR2 SYGVNS. The CDR3 nucleotides are TGTGCCAGCAGTGCCCGGAGGGCAGCTAATGAAAAACTGTTTTTT. It yields the protein CASSARRAANEKLFF.

V gene TRBV5-4 combines with J gene TRBJ1-1; D gene unclear. Germline V gene sequence: CDR1 SGHNT, CDR2 YYREEE (reference sequence). V was pared by 0 bases and J by 0 bases, with 9 bases between. This CDR3 is 15 amino acids long. The CDR3 loop reads CASSLGPTMNTEAFF. CDR3 bases: TGTGCCAGCAGCTTGGGCCCAACTATGAACACTGAAGCTTTCTTT. Together with reference TRBV5-4 and TRBJ1-1, the CDR3 gives the full variable domain: ETGVTQSPTHLIKTRGQQVTLRCSSQSGHNTVSWYQQALGQGPQFIFQYYREEENGRGNFPPRFSGLQFPNYSSELNVNALELDDSALYLCASSLGPTMNTEAFFGQGTRLTVV.

V usage is TRBV5-1 and J usage is TRBJ1-1; 7 bases align to TRBD1. The CDR3 length is 15 residues. V lost 4 bases to trimming and J lost 0 bases; unmatched junction nucleotides: 6. Germline-derived CDR1 and CDR2 are SGHRS and YFSETQ. The CDR3 DNA sequence: TGCGCCAGCAGCCCGCGGACAGGCGTGAACACTGAAGCTTTCTTT. Translated, it gives CASSPRTGVNTEAFF.

This clone was found a few times. V usage is TRBV10-3 and J usage is TRBJ2-3; 9 bases match TRBD2. CDR3 length: 15 amino acids. The germline V gene has CDR1 ENHRY and CDR2 SYGVKD. Germline trimming cut 4 bases from V and 1 base from J; bases unmatched to any gene: 3. CDR3 in amino acids: CAISGKRGGTDTQYF. CDR3 coding DNA: TGTGCCATCAGTGGAAAGCGGGGGGGCACAGATACGCAGTATTTT.

The J gene is TRBJ2-3, the V gene TRBV4-2, with TRBD2 matching over 11 bases. Unmatched junction bases numbered 4, after V lost 1 base and J lost 1 base. The V gene's germline CDR1 is LGHNA and CDR2 YNFKEQ. The CDR3 extends over 17 amino acids. The CDR3 nucleotides are TGTGCCAGCAGCCAAGTTACGGGACTAGCGGGCACAGATACGCAGTATTTT. Its translation is CASSQVTGLAGTDTQYF.

V usage is TRBV6-4 and J usage is TRBJ2-2, with 9 nucleotides matching TRBD2. The germline CDR1 and CDR2 sequences are MRHNA and SNTAGT. With 3 bases clipped from V and 6 bases from J, the junction kept 8 bases outside the gene matches. The CDR3 loop spans 16 amino acids. In DNA, the CDR3 is TGTGCCAGCAGTGAACAAATAGCGGGAGCCCCCGGGGAGCTGTTTTTT. Translation gives CASSEQIAGAPGELFF.

This chain joins TRBV19 and TRBJ2-1, with 15 bases matching TRBD2. This CDR3 region has 19 residues. After removal of 3 bases from V and 0 bases from J, the junction contained 6 bases not matched to a gene. From germline, CDR1 is LNHDA and CDR2 SQIVND (reference sequence). The CDR3 loop reads CASSIWTSGRASSYNEQFF. CDR3 nucleotide sequence: TGTGCCAGTAGTATTTGGACTAGCGGGAGGGCCAGCTCCTACAATGAGCAGTTCTTC.

The J gene is TRBJ2-5, the V gene TRBV15; a weak D match, TRBD1 (6 bases). Germline CDR1 reads LNHNV; CDR2 reads YYDKDF (reference sequence). Trimming removed 0 bases at V and 5 bases at J, with 13 bases between. There are 15 residues in the CDR3. The CDR3 DNA reads as TGTGCCACCAGCAGAGATCTGAAGGGACATGAGACCCAGTACTTC. It yields the protein CATSRDLKGHETQYF.

This rearrangement joins TRBV3-1 (or the pseudogene TRBV3-2) to TRBJ2-1; 8 nucleotides align to TRBD2. Germline CDR1 is LGHDT and CDR2 is YNNKEL (reference sequence). Trimming cost V 1 base and J 11 bases; bases outside gene matches: 4. The CDR3 length is 13 residues. The CDR3 bases are TGTGCCAGCAGCCAAGGGGATAGCGGGAAGCAGTTCTTC. This sequence encodes CASSQGDSGKQFF.